This TCR beta chain was obtained from a study of blood T cell repertoires in COVID-19. The assay was immunoSEQ multiplex PCR, and TCRdb's table has in-frame clones only and misses some. The sample records 390,000 or so clones, 75% to 90% being singletons. The CDR3 contains 14 residues. Germline lookup yields CDR1 SGHRS and CDR2 YFSETQ. Trimming removed 4 bases at V and 4 bases at J, with 14 bases between. The clonotype originates from a man younger than 30 who had recovered from COVID-19. This chain uses TRBV5-1 with TRBJ1-1; D is possibly TRBD1 (6 bases). The sequencing sample was made of PBMCs or T cells enriched from blood (not recorded which). The chain's CDR3 is CASSPDSGSTEAFF. As DNA, the CDR3 is TGCGCCAGCAGCCCGGACAGTGGGAGCACTGAAGCTTTCTTT.